The 13 T cell receptor beta chains below all came from one sample that was sequenced in a study of human T cells and chemical hapten exposure. Described time point: pre-sensitization, week 0. The treatment is: therapeutic diphenylcyclopropenone sensitization with weekly scalp DPC. TCRdb re-called the RACE reads with MiXCR, one entry per CDR3 protein. The sample contains more than 250,000 distinct CDR3 sequences, 7% to 10% of which appear only once. Sequences were derived from whole blood, sampled in connection with sensitization to the hapten diphenylcyclopropenone (DPC). Every receptor here comes from a woman in her 40s with alopecia areata. Some clones in this sample may be carry-over from other donors' samples.

This rearrangement joins TRBV9 to TRBJ2-1, with D hard to call. The CDR3 covers 12 residues. CDR1 SGDLS and CDR2 YYNGEE come from the germline V gene. Trimming removed 4 bases from V and 7 bases from J, with 9 bases in between. CDR3 nucleotide sequence: TGTGCCAGCAGCCCTCACATGAATGAGCAGTTCTTC. The encoded protein is CASSPHMNEQFF.

This chain links TRBV12-3 or TRBV12-4 with TRBJ2-3; D perhaps matches TRBD1 (6 bases). The CDR3 totals 15 residues. V was cut by 6 bases and J by 10 bases, with 23 bases left in between. CDR3 residues: CASSLPQGQESAQYF. DNA for the CDR3: TGTGCCAGCAGCCTCCCTCAGGGGCAGGAGTCGGCGCAGTATTTT.

This clonotype was seen more than once but under ten times. The chain links TRBV28 to TRBJ1-6, with 8 positions matching TRBD1. V dropped 6 bases and J dropped 11; count of bases not matched to a gene: 12. CDR3 length equals 15 residues. CDR1 MDHEN and CDR2 SYDVKM come from the germline V gene. The CDR3 is CASRDLQGAGPPLHF. CDR3 nucleotide sequence: TGTGCCAGCAGAGATCTCCAGGGGGCAGGTCCACCCCTCCACTTT.

This chain's CDR3 is CASSRTVGTGPLGAYEQYF. The DNA for the CDR3 is TGTGCCAGCAGCCGGACCGTTGGGACAGGACCACTCGGGGCCTACGAGCAGTACTTC. V and J are TRBV4-2 and TRBJ2-7; 8 bases map to TRBD1. V lost 4 bases to trimming and J lost 2 bases; unmatched junction nucleotides: 19. This CDR3 region has 19 residues. Germline V CDR1 and CDR2: LGHNA, YNFKEQ.

This clonotype was recorded at least ten times. Here the CDR3 DNA reads TGCAGTGCAACCAGGAGTTACGAGCAGTACTTC. It codes for CSATRSYEQYF. The chain recombines TRBV20-1 with TRBJ2-7; D unclear. The CDR3 is made up of 11 amino acids. With 6 bases removed from V and 4 bases from J, the gap between germline ends came to 10 bases. Germline lookup yields CDR1 DFQATT and CDR2 SNEGSKA (reference sequence).

The DNA for the CDR3 is TGCAGTGCTAGACCCCCTCGAACAGGGGGCTCTGAAGCTTTCTTT. Its protein is CSARPPRTGGSEAFF. V and J are TRBV20-1 and TRBJ1-1; 9 bases agree with TRBD1. V gave up 2 bases and J gave up 6 bases; unmatched junction bases: 10. The germline CDR1 and CDR2 sequences are DFQATT and SNEGSKA (reference sequence). There are 15 residues in the CDR3.

Concerning this clonotype: A much larger clone differs from this one at a single base, so this may be a read error. The chain is built from TRBV5-1 and TRBJ2-5; 11 positions agree with TRBD2. The CDR3 has 16 amino acids. CDR1 is SGHRS, CDR2 YFSETQ, per germline. As DNA, the CDR3 is TGCGTCAGCAGCTTGAGTCTAGCGGGAGGCCAAGAGACCCAGTACTTC. Its protein product is CVSSLSLAGGQETQYF. The full variable domain, completed using reference TRBV5-1 and TRBJ2-5, is KAGVTQTPRYLIKTRGQQVTLSCSPISGHRSVSWYQQTPGQGLQFLFEYFSETQRNKGNFPGRFSGRQFSNSRSEMNVSTLELGDSALYLCVSSLSLAGGQETQYFGPGTRLLVL.

The chain employs TRBV12-3 or TRBV12-4 and TRBJ1-1; 9 bases align to TRBD1. The V gene end was trimmed by 4 bases and the J gene end by 8 bases; junction bases not matched to a gene: 11. This CDR3 region has 15 residues. The CDR3 here is CASSSPTGGAWEAFF. The CDR3 nucleotides read TGTGCCAGCAGTTCCCCCACAGGGGGCGCATGGGAAGCTTTCTTT.

The rearrangement joins TRBV24-1 to TRBJ2-5; 7 bases align to TRBD1. This CDR3 spans 16 amino acids. CDR1 and CDR2 (germline): KGHDR, SFDVKD. Losses at the gene ends were 3 bases for V and 1 base for J; bases not matched to a gene: 7. CDR3 DNA sequence: TGTGCCACCAGTGATCTAGCCGGGACAGTCCAAGAGACCCAGTACTTC. Its protein product is CATSDLAGTVQETQYF.

This clonotype came up many times. The V gene is TRBV28, the J gene TRBJ1-3; 7 bases match TRBD1. The junction had 6 bases not matched to a gene; V was cut back by 5 bases and J by 2 bases. The V gene's germline CDR1 is MDHEN and CDR2 SYDVKM. The CDR3 has 15 residues. CDR3 in amino acids: CASSTPQGTGNTIYF. The CDR3 nucleotides read TGTGCCAGCAGTACCCCACAGGGGACTGGAAACACCATATATTTT.

J is TRBJ2-5 and V is TRBV5-1; D gene ambiguous. This CDR3 has 14 residues. The germline gives CDR1 SGHRS, CDR2 YFSETQ. V was shortened by 4 bases and J by 4 bases, with 14 bases between the two germline ends. CDR3: CASSPNPAPETQYF. CDR3 DNA sequence: TGCGCCAGCAGCCCGAATCCGGCCCCAGAGACCCAGTACTTC.

The chain links TRBV12-3 or TRBV12-4 to TRBJ2-5; TRBD1 aligns across 7 bases. The CDR3 is 15 residues long. With 6 bases clipped from V and 4 bases from J, the junction kept 11 bases outside the gene matches. As DNA, the CDR3 is TGTGCCAGCAGCCTTGAGACGACAGGGACAGAGACCCAGTACTTC. This translates into CASSLETTGTETQYF.

This clonotype occurred a few times. This chain links TRBV12-3 or TRBV12-4 with TRBJ1-4; D unclear. Trimming stripped 3 bases from V and 8 bases from J, with 10 bases between. This CDR3 has 13 residues. CDR3 in DNA: TGTGCCAGCAGTTTCGGAGGGAACGAAAAACTGTTTTTT. Translated, it gives CASSFGGNEKLFF.